The present T cell receptor (beta chain) was sequenced within a study of OX40 agonist ivuxolimab in advanced cancers. There are 16 residues in the CDR3. The V end lost 6 bases, the J end lost 3 bases, and 17 bases lay between the germline ends. In germline, CDR1 is ENHRY, CDR2 SYGVKD. The data were produced by immunoSEQ multiplex PCR, yet TCRdb's version contains in-frame clones alone and is incomplete. The sample comprises approximately 48,000 clones, roughly 80% of which are singletons, and 3% to 4% rests with the top ten. The receptor was derived from an adult with an advanced solid tumor such as melanoma, head and neck, liver or kidney cancer. The chain combines TRBV10-3 with TRBJ2-2; D is tentatively TRBD1 or TRBD2 (5 bases each). Sequencing was performed on CD4+ or CD8+ T cells sorted from blood, taken in a trial of the OX40 agonist ivuxolimab. The CDR3: CAIRGGHLGDTGELFF. As DNA, the CDR3 is TGTGCCATCAGGGGTGGACACCTGGGGGACACCGGGGAGCTGTTTTTT.